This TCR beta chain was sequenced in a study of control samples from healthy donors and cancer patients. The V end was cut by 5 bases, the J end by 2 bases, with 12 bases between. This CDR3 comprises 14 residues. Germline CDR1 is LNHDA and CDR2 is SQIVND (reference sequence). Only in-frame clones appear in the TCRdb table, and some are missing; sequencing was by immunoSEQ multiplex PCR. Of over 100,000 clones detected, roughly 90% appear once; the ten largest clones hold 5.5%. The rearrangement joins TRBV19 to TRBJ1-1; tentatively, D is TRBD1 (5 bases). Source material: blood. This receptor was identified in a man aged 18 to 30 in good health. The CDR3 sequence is CASSPGPVNTEAFF. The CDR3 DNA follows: TGTGCCAGTAGTCCGGGACCGGTAAACACTGAAGCTTTCTTT.